This T cell receptor (beta chain) was captured by sequencing in a study of T cell repertoires in cytomegalovirus infection. This clonotype was detected ten times or more. This CDR3 is 15 amino acids long. Germline V CDR1 and CDR2: SGHTA, FQGNSA. V lost 5 bases and J lost 4; bases outside the gene matches: 7. TCRdb reanalysed the reads using MiXCR and keeps one entry per CDR3 protein. The table has approximately 250,000 distinct CDR3 sequences, roughly 10% seen once. This chain links TRBV7-2 with TRBJ1-2; 10 nucleotides agree with TRBD1. Specimen: PBMCs. The sequence was collected from a human donor in good health (CMV status not recorded). Some clones in this sample may be carry-over from other donors' samples. The CDR3 coding sequence is TGTGCCAGCAGCGCCGGGACAGGGGTTAGCTATGGCTACACCTTC. Its protein product is CASSAGTGVSYGYTF.